The next 3 T cell receptor beta chains were all read from a single sample in a study of graft-versus-host responses after intestinal transplantation. TCRdb's copy holds only in-frame clones and misses some; the assay was immunoSEQ multiplex PCR. Altogether over 9,500 clones are present, just under 95% being singletons, with the ten largest covering roughly 2.2%. The material sequenced was PBMCs, taken 8 days after intestinal transplant. These receptors were obtained from a human patient who received an intestinal transplant, so some T cells may come from the graft donor.

CDR3 sequence (DNA): TGTGCCAGCAGCCCGCAGGGGACGACTAATGAAAAACTGTTTTTT. Encoded protein: CASSPQGTTNEKLFF. V is TRBV7-9 and J is TRBJ1-4; D is perhaps TRBD1 (6 bases). CDR1 SEHNR and CDR2 FQNEAQ come from the germline V gene (reference sequence). V was shortened by 5 bases and J by 2 bases, with 12 bases between the two germline ends. CDR3 length: 15 amino acids. Using reference TRBV7-9 and TRBJ1-4 for the parts outside the CDR3, the full variable domain is DTGVSQNPRHKITKRGQNVTFRCDPISEHNRLYWYRQTLGQGPEFLTYFQNEAQLEKSRLLSDRFSAERPKGSFSTLEIQRTEQGDSAMYLCASSPQGTTNEKLFFGSGTQLSVL.

The CDR3 region has the DNA TGCGCCAGCAGCCCTTGGACTAGCGGGAGTATGGGTGAGCAGTTCTTC. Protein sequence: CASSPWTSGSMGEQFF. The V call is TRBV5-1, the J call TRBJ2-1, with 13 bases that match TRBD2. There are 16 residues in the CDR3. V shed 4 bases and J 9 bases; nucleotides not matched to a gene: 10. CDR1 and CDR2 (germline): SGHRS, YFSETQ.

V usage is TRBV7-9 and J usage is TRBJ2-7, with a possible D match to TRBD1 (5 bases). Trimming stripped 4 bases from V and 3 bases from J, with 13 bases between. CDR1 SEHNR and CDR2 FQNEAQ come from the germline V gene (reference sequence). The CDR3 sequence is 14 residues long. CDR3 amino acids: CASSSTATNYEQYF. The DNA of the CDR3 is TGTGCCAGCAGCTCGACAGCGACGAACTACGAGCAGTACTTC.